This passage covers 21 T cell receptor beta chains from one sample sequenced in a study of blood T cell repertoires in COVID-19. The assay was immunoSEQ multiplex PCR, and TCRdb's table has in-frame clones only and misses some. The sample has roughly 95,000 clones; about 89% are singletons. Source material: peripheral blood. These TCRs come from a woman aged 45-60 years in a cohort sampled during active COVID-19.

The gene calls are TRBV7-9 and TRBJ1-2, with D possibly TRBD1 on 6 matching bases. Germline V gene data show CDR1 as SEHNR and CDR2 as FQNEAQ (reference sequence). This CDR3 is built from 13 residues. V was cut by 1 base and J by 4 bases, with 7 bases left in between. The CDR3 reads CASSLEDSYGYTF. CDR3 in DNA: TGTGCCAGCAGCTTAGAGGACAGCTATGGCTACACCTTC. The full variable domain, its missing parts supplied by reference TRBV7-9 and TRBJ1-2, is DTGVSQNPRHKITKRGQNVTFRCDPISEHNRLYWYRQTLGQGPEFLTYFQNEAQLEKSRLLSDRFSAERPKGSFSTLEIQRTEQGDSAMYLCASSLEDSYGYTFGSGTRLTVV.

The V and J genes are TRBV10-3 and TRBJ1-5; a weak D match, TRBD1 (6 bases). V lost 2 bases, J lost 1 base, and 6 bases lay in between. Germline CDR1 ENHRY, CDR2 SYGVKD. The CDR3 consists of 14 residues. The CDR3 DNA sequence: TGTGCCATCAGTGAGGGACAGAGCAATCAGCCCCAGCATTTT. Its protein is CAISEGQSNQPQHF.

The chain couples TRBV3-1 (or the pseudogene TRBV3-2) to TRBJ2-1; 8 positions match TRBD2. Germline CDR1 and CDR2: LGHDT and YNNKEL (reference sequence). The CDR3 extends over 16 amino acids. The ends lost 4 bases at V and 8 bases at J; junction bases unmatched: 13. CDR3 sequence reads: CASSPQRTSYTHEQFF. For the CDR3, the DNA is TGTGCCAGCAGCCCCCAGCGGACTAGCTACACCCATGAGCAGTTCTTC.

This clone was observed once. This chain uses TRBV3-1 (or the pseudogene TRBV3-2) with TRBJ1-2; a possible D gene is TRBD1 (6 bases). The V end lost 1 base, the J end lost 2 bases, and 20 bases lay between the germline ends. Germline-derived CDR1 and CDR2 are LGHDT and YNNKEL (reference sequence). This CDR3 is 18 amino acids long. Written as DNA, the CDR3 is TGTGCCAGCAGCCAAGTACCGCCAACCCGGACAGCGAACTATGGCTACACCTTC. Protein: CASSQVPPTRTANYGYTF.

The chain employs TRBV18 and TRBJ2-7, with D maybe TRBD2 (5 bases). The CDR3 totals 14 residues. Trimming left V 1 base short and J 6 bases short, with 13 bases between. The germline CDR1 and CDR2 sequences are KGHSH and LQKENI. The CDR3 region has the DNA TGTGCCAGCTCACCACTCGGACCGAGCGGCGAGCAGTACTTC. It specifies CASSPLGPSGEQYF.

The chain uses TRBV5-1 and TRBJ2-2; D uncertain. The CDR3 extends over 15 amino acids. CDR1 is SGHRS, CDR2 YFSETQ, per germline. Trimming stripped 1 base from V and 0 bases from J, with 7 bases between. The CDR3 DNA sequence: TGCGCCAGCAGCTTGTCGACACCGAACACCGGGGAGCTGTTTTTT. The encoded protein is CASSLSTPNTGELFF. Full variable domain (missing parts from reference TRBV5-1 and TRBJ2-2): KAGVTQTPRYLIKTRGQQVTLSCSPISGHRSVSWYQQTPGQGLQFLFEYFSETQRNKGNFPGRFSGRQFSNSRSEMNVSTLELGDSALYLCASSLSTPNTGELFFGEGSRLTVL.

The chain combines TRBV7-8 with TRBJ1-1; TRBD1 matches at 7 bases. The CDR3 length is 14 residues. Germline V gene data show CDR1 as SGHVS and CDR2 as FQNEAQ. Trimming took 8 bases from V and 6 from J; bases not matched to a gene: 12. CDR3 DNA: TGTGCCAGCGGTTTAACAGGGGTCGGGTCTGAAGCTTTCTTT. Residues: CASGLTGVGSEAFF.

V gene TRBV30 combines with J gene TRBJ1-5; TRBD1 matches 8 bases. J lost 9 bases, V lost 1 base, and 5 bases had no gene match. There are 13 residues in the CDR3. CDR1 is GTSNPN and CDR2 is SVGIG in the germline V gene (reference sequence). The CDR3 sequence is CAWSAGQERPQHF. The CDR3 DNA follows: TGTGCCTGGAGTGCGGGACAGGAGAGGCCCCAGCATTTT.

This clone was counted a single time. The rearrangement links TRBV4-1 to TRBJ1-5; possible D gene TRBD1, 6 bases. Germline CDR1 reads MGHRA; CDR2 reads YSYEKL. The CDR3 totals 14 residues. Trimming stripped 4 bases from V and 4 bases from J, with 11 bases between. The CDR3: CASSLNTGNQPQHF. The CDR3, as DNA: TGCGCCAGCAGCCTCAATACAGGGAATCAGCCCCAGCATTTT.

The chain recombines TRBV23-1 with TRBJ2-7; 9 nucleotides agree with TRBD1. TRBV23-1 is filed as an ORF, its function uncertain. V was clipped by 2 bases and J by 0 bases; unmatched bases: 5. The CDR3 contains 16 residues. CDR3 bases: TGCGCCAGCAGTCAACTAGGGACAGGGACCTCCTACGAGCAGTACTTC. Translated, it gives CASSQLGTGTSYEQYF.

The chain links TRBV2 to TRBJ1-4; TRBD1 matches at 8 bases. Germline V lookup: CDR1 SNHLY, CDR2 FYNNEI. V was clipped by 4 bases and J by 0 bases; unmatched bases: 10. This CDR3 region has 18 residues. For the CDR3, the DNA is TGTGCCAGCAGTGGACGGCGGACAGGGTCTGCAACTAATGAAAAACTGTTTTTT. Translating it yields CASSGRRTGSATNEKLFF.

J is TRBJ2-2 and V is TRBV19, with 11 bases lining up with TRBD1. Germline V gene sequence: CDR1 LNHDA, CDR2 SQIVND (reference sequence). Trimming took 6 bases from V and 0 from J; bases not matched to a gene: 0. This CDR3 has 15 amino acids. CDR3 loop: CASRGQGANTGELFF. The CDR3 DNA reads as TGTGCCAGTAGGGGACAGGGGGCGAACACCGGGGAGCTGTTTTTT.

This clone came up a few times. V and J are TRBV18 and TRBJ2-6; no definite D call. Trimming removed 3 bases at V and 0 bases at J, with 9 bases between. In germline, CDR1 is KGHSH, CDR2 LQKENI. The CDR3 runs to 16 residues. CDR3 sequence (DNA): TGTGCCAGCTCACCGAGTCTGAGCTCTGGGGCCAACGTCCTGACTTTC. Amino acid sequence: CASSPSLSSGANVLTF.

This chain joins TRBV5-8 and TRBJ2-5; D remains ambiguous. The CDR3 consists of 14 residues. Trimming removed 4 bases at V and 1 base at J, with 11 bases between. Germline CDR1 is SGHTS and CDR2 is YDEGEE. This CDR3 is CASSPRLFQETQYF. The CDR3 DNA reads TGTGCCAGCAGCCCCAGGCTATTCCAAGAGACCCAGTACTTC. The full variable domain, rest sourced from reference TRBV5-8 and TRBJ2-5, is EAGVTQSPTHLIKTRGQQATLRCSPISGHTSVYWYQQALGLGLQFLLWYDEGEERNRGNFPPRFSGRQFPNYSSELNVNALELEDSALYLCASSPRLFQETQYFGPGTRLLVL.

This chain connects TRBV5-6 to TRBJ2-3, with a tentative D call TRBD2 (6 bases). Per the germline V gene, CDR1 is SGHDT and CDR2 is YYEEEE. The V and J ends lost 4 bases and 4 bases respectively, with 16 bases between them. The CDR3 has 15 residues. The CDR3: CASSPYGTLADTQYF. The CDR3 DNA sequence: TGTGCCAGCAGCCCCTACGGGACTTTGGCAGATACGCAGTATTTT.

V and J are TRBV19 and TRBJ1-4; 7 bases fit TRBD1. Germline assignment: CDR1 LNHDA and CDR2 SQIVND (reference sequence). J lost 5 bases, V lost 6 bases, and 6 bases had no gene match. This CDR3 has 14 residues. The CDR3 here is CASRMGQRNEKLFF. The CDR3 nucleotides are TGTGCCAGTAGAATGGGACAGAGAAATGAAAAACTGTTTTTT. The full variable domain, rest sourced from reference TRBV19 and TRBJ1-4, is DGGITQSPKYLFRKEGQNVTLSCEQNLNHDAMYWYRQDPGQGLRLIYYSQIVNDFQKGDIAEGYSVSREKKESFPLTVTSAQKNPTAFYLCASRMGQRNEKLFFGSGTQLSVL.

The chain couples TRBV4-2 to TRBJ2-3; tentatively, D is TRBD2 (7 bases). Trimming cost V 0 bases and J 3 bases, with 13 bases left between them. Germline-derived CDR1 and CDR2 are LGHNA and YNFKEQ. The CDR3 consists of 16 residues. The CDR3 bases are TGTGCCAGCAGCCAAGATTACGGGGGGCTGACAGATACGCAGTATTTT. Encoded protein: CASSQDYGGLTDTQYF.

The chain carries TRBV3-1 (or the pseudogene TRBV3-2) and TRBJ2-7; TRBD1 is a possible D gene (6 bases). Germline values: CDR1 LGHDT, CDR2 YNNKEL (reference sequence). V lost 2 bases and J 4 bases, leaving 9 bases between the germline ends. The CDR3 sequence is 13 residues long. CDR3 residues: CASSQQQGYEQYF. CDR3 DNA: TGTGCCAGCAGCCAACAACAGGGATACGAGCAGTACTTC.

This chain joins TRBV12-3 or TRBV12-4 and TRBJ1-2; D is unresolved. With 6 bases removed from V and 10 bases from J, the gap between germline ends came to 18 bases. The CDR3 has 13 residues. CDR3: CASSSAYGGAYTF. DNA of the CDR3: TGTGCCAGCAGCTCCGCGTATGGAGGTGCCTACACCTTC.

The CDR3 nucleotides read TGTGCCAGCTCACGGGGGAGCGGGAGCAATGAGCAGTTCTTC. Translating it yields CASSRGSGSNEQFF. This chain uses TRBV18 with TRBJ2-1; 8 bases fit TRBD2. Losses at the gene ends were 4 bases for V and 6 bases for J; bases not matched to a gene: 5. This CDR3 region has 14 residues. The V gene's germline CDR1 is KGHSH and CDR2 LQKENI.

The chain is built from TRBV19 and TRBJ1-2; D remains unclear. V was cut by 8 bases and J by 1 base, with 5 bases left in between. The CDR3 is 11 residues long. Germline V CDR1 and CDR2: LNHDA, SQIVND (reference sequence). This CDR3 reads CASYNNYGYTF. The CDR3 coding sequence is TGTGCCAGTTATAATAACTATGGCTACACCTTC.